Listed below are T cell receptor beta chains from one sample, sequenced in a study of blood T cell repertoires in COVID-19. Some clones are missing from TCRdb's copy, which holds only in-frame ones; the method was immunoSEQ multiplex PCR. The sample holds about 260,000 clones, 75% to 90% seen once. Source material: peripheral blood. The receptors were gathered from a woman aged 70-85 years with COVID-19, enrolled during active disease. CDR3s include the opening cysteine and the closing phenylalanine or tryptophan.

>TRBV19|TRBJ1-2
CASTSGQVNYGYTF
>TRBV6-5|TRBJ1-1
CASKWTELNTEAFF
>TRBV28|TRBJ1-2
CASSSYYGYTF
>TRBV7-2|TRBJ1-3
CASSKQSGTSGNTIYF
>TRBV13|TRBJ2-1
CASSSWTSGRAHEQFF
>TRBV11-3|TRBJ2-3
CASSALAGAFDTQYF
>TRBV12-3/TRBV12-4|TRBJ1-6
CASSSTDNSPLHF
>TRBV27|TRBJ1-6
CASSWDSNSPLHF
>TRBV28|TRBJ1-6
CASRQINSPLHF
>TRBV11-2|TRBJ2-1
CASSHRNGEQFF
>TRBV10-2|TRBJ2-7
CASTEAGTAPSYEQYF
>TRBV27|TRBJ2-2
CAISHTRTGELFF
>TRBV15|TRBJ1-3
CATSPGGTGNTIYF
>TRBV3-1/TRBV3-2|TRBJ1-2
CASSQPGGTGYTF
>TRBV18|TRBJ2-1
CASSVGGSSYNEQFF
>TRBV5-4|TRBJ2-3
CASSRTGTDTQYF
>TRBV4-1|TRBJ1-2
CASSQADSDPDYGYTF
>TRBV14|TRBJ2-7
CASSQGISIPYEQYF
>TRBV7-2|TRBJ2-7
CASSLKWQGREQYF
>TRBV7-8|TRBJ1-4
CASSLGYRGPEKLFF
>TRBV7-2|TRBJ2-7
CASSSVAGTYEQYF
>TRBV11-2|TRBJ2-1
CASSLGVTRGYEQFF
>TRBV28|TRBJ1-2
CASSSGRGYYGYTF
>TRBV5-1|TRBJ2-5
CASSFGTGEETQYF
>TRBV2|TRBJ2-7
CASSLSSYEQYF
>TRBV15|TRBJ2-1
CATSRDRSSYNEQFF
>TRBV25-1|TRBJ1-3
CASSDPSGWSGNTIYF
>TRBV2|TRBJ1-2
CASSETVYGYTF
>TRBV7-2|TRBJ2-7
CASSLQGLSYEQYF
>TRBV19|TRBJ1-1
CASSIRTDANTEAFF
>TRBV7-6|TRBJ2-1
CASSTGTQSYNEQFF
>TRBV7-2|TRBJ1-3
CASSAKGGGNTIYF
>TRBV5-1|TRBJ2-7
CASSFVAGAYEQYF
>TRBV9|TRBJ1-6
CARSAGLSGGDGFDSPLHF
>TRBV19|TRBJ1-5
CASSRQSNQPQHF
>TRBV6-2/TRBV6-3|TRBJ2-7
CASSYTPSAEQYF
>TRBV6-6|TRBJ2-7
CASSYSLGGVYEQYF
>TRBV12-3/TRBV12-4|TRBJ2-7
CASSLLAGHEQYF
>TRBV21-1|TRBJ2-1
CASSKEYRAAHYNEQFF
>TRBV7-3|TRBJ2-1
CASSPDWGGYNEQFF
>TRBV7-3|TRBJ1-6
CASSLTGQNSPLHF
>TRBV3-1/TRBV3-2|TRBJ1-1
CASSQDRVGSPEAFF